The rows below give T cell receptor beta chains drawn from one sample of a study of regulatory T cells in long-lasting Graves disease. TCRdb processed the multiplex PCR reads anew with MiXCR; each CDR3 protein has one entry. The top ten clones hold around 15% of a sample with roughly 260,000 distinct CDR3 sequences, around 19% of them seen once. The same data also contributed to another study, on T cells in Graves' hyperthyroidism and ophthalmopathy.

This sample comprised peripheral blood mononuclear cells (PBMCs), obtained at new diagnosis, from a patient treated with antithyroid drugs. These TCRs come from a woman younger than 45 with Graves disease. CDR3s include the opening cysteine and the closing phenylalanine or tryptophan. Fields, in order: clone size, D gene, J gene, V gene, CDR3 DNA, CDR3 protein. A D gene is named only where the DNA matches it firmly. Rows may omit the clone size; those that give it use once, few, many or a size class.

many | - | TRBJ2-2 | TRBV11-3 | TGTGCCAGCAGCTTGGAGCGTGGCACCGGGGAGCTGTTTTTT | CASSLERGTGELFF
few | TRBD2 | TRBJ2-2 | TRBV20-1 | TGCAGTGCTAGACCCCTGGCTAGCGGGGCGCTGAACACCGGGGAGCTGTTTTTT | CSARPLASGALNTGELFF
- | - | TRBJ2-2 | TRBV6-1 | TGTGCCAGCAGCCTACTAGAGACGAACACCGGGGAGCTGTTTTTT | CASSLLETNTGELFF
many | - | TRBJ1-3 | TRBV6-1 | TGTGCCAGCTTGGGATCTGGAAACACCATATATTTT | CASLGSGNTIYF
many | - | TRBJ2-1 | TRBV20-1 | TGCAGTGCTCTCCGGGACCCCCTTTACAATGAGCAGTTCTTC | CSALRDPLYNEQFF
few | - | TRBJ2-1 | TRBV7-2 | TGTGCCAGCAGCACGCCACCTATAAACCCAGACAATGAGCAGTTCTTC | CASSTPPINPDNEQFF
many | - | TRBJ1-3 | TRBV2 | TGTGCCAGCAGTGAAGTCGCCCGAACGCTCACGAGCTCTGGAAACACCATATATTTT | CASSEVARTLTSSGNTIYF
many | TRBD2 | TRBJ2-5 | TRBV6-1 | TGTGCCAGCGCGCGGGGGGGGGCTAGCGGACGAGAGACCCAGTACTTC | CASARGGASGRETQYF
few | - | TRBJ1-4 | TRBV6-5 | TGTGCCAGCAGTTTCCGGGCCGTAGCTAATGAAAAACTGTTTTTT | CASSFRAVANEKLFF
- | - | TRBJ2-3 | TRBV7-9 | TGTGCCAGCAGCTTACCCAGGGCAACCACCGCCACAGATACGCAGTATTTT | CASSLPRATTATDTQYF
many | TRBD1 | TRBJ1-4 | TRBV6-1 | TGTGCCAGCAGTGAAGAAGGGGGCGGACGTCGGGAAAAACTGTTTTTT | CASSEEGGGRREKLFF
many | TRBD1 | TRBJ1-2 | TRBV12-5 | TGTGCTAGTGGTTTGGACAGGGGGCTTCGCGGCTACACCTTC | CASGLDRGLRGYTF
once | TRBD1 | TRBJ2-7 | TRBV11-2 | TGTGCCAGCAGCCAACAGGGGTCGGACGAGCAGTACTTC | CASSQQGSDEQYF
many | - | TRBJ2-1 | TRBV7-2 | TGTGCCAGCAGCTTAGCAAGTGGGACCTACAATGAGCAGTTCTTC | CASSLASGTYNEQFF
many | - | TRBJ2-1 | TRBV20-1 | TGCAGTGCTTCCCGGGACCACAATGAGCAGTTCTTC | CSASRDHNEQFF
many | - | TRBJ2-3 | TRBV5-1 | TGCGCCAGCAGCCCACGACCCACAGGGCGGGTTGATACGCAGTATTTT | CASSPRPTGRVDTQYF
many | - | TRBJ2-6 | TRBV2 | TGTGCCAGCAGGCCACCGACAAGGATCTCTGGGGCCAACGTCCTGACTTTC | CASRPPTRISGANVLTF
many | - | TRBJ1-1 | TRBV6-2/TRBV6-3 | TGTGCCAGCAGTTACTCCAGGGTTGGAAACACCGAAGCTTTCTTT | CASSYSRVGNTEAFF
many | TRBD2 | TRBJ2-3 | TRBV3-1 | TGTGCCAGCAGCCAAGTCGGACTAGTTGGAGATACGCAGTATTTT | CASSQVGLVGDTQYF
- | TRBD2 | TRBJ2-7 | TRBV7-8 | TGTGCCAGCAGCTTAGAGGCGGGGGTGAGCTACGAGCAGTACTTC | CASSLEAGVSYEQYF
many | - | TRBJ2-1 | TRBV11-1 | TGTGCCAGCAGCTTAGCCACCGGGGCTGGTTATGAGCAGTTCTTC | CASSLATGAGYEQFF
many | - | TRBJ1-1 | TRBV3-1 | TGTGCCAGCAGCCCCCGAGCGGCAATGAACACTGAAGCTTTCTTT | CASSPRAAMNTEAFF
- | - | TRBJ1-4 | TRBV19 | TGTGCCAGTAGTAATCGGGACACCAGAGGGAAACTGTTTTTT | CASSNRDTRGKLFF
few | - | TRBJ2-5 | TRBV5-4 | TGTGCCAGCAGCACCACCCCCCAAGAGACCCAGTACTTC | CASSTTPQETQYF
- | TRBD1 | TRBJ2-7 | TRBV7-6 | TGTGCCAGCAGCCAGACAGGGGGCCCCTACGAGCAGTACTTC | CASSQTGGPYEQYF
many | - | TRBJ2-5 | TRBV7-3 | TGTGCCAGCAGCGCCTCCGGGGCCAGGGCAGAGACCCAGTACTTC | CASSASGARAETQYF
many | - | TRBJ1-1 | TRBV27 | TGTGCCAGCAGTCGAATCACAACAGGGATTAACACTGAAGCTTTCTTT | CASSRITTGINTEAFF
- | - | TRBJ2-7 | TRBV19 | TGTGCCAGTAGACGAGCGGACACCTACGAGCAGTACTTC | CASRRADTYEQYF
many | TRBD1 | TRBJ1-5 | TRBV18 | TGTGCCAGCTCGCGGACAGGAAATCAGCCCCAGCATTTT | CASSRTGNQPQHF
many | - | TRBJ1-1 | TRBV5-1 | TGCGCCAGCAGCGTATATCTCCAGGGTTCTGAAGCTTTCTTT | CASSVYLQGSEAFF
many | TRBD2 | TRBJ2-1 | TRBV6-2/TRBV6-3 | TGTGCCAGCAGAGGGAGCGGGGGGCCCCGCTCGGGCAATGAGCAGTTCTTC | CASRGSGGPRSGNEQFF
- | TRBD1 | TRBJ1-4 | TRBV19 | TGTGCCAGTAGTCTAGGGACAGGCCGTGGTGAAGAACTGTTTTTT | CASSLGTGRGEELFF
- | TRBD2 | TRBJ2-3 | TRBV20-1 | TGCAGTGCCCGGAGCGGGGGGGCGGGGGGAGATACGCAGTATTTT | CSARSGGAGGDTQYF
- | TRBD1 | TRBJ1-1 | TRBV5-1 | TGCGCCAGCAGCTTGGAGTCGGGACAGTCCCAGAACACTGAAGCTTTCTTT | CASSLESGQSQNTEAFF
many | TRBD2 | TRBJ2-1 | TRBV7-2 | TGTGCCAGCAGCTTAACTAGCGGGGGTATTGAGCAGTTCTTC | CASSLTSGGIEQFF
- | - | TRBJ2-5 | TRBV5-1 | TGCGCCAGCAGCTTGGGACGGAGGGAGACCCAGTACTTC | CASSLGRRETQYF
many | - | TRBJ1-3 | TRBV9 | TGTGCCAGCAGCGAAAGAAAGAGAGCGGGAGGGCCTGGAAACACCATATATTTT | CASSERKRAGGPGNTIYF
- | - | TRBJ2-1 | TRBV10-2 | TGCGCCAGCAGTGATGCAGATGTTCCCTACAATGAGCAGTTCTTC | CASSDADVPYNEQFF
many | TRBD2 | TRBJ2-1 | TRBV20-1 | TGCAGTGCTATACTAGCGGGGGGTAGTTACAATGAGCAGTTCTTC | CSAILAGGSYNEQFF
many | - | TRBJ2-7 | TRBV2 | TGTGCCAGCAGTGACGGGCCTTCATCCTACGAGCAGTACTTC | CASSDGPSSYEQYF
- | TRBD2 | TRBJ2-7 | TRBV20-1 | TGCAGTGCCCAAGGGGGACTAGCGGGAGGGTACGAGCAGTACTTC | CSAQGGLAGGYEQYF
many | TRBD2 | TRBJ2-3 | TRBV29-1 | TGCAGCGTTGAAGGGAGCGGGGGCCCCACAGATACGCAGTATTTT | CSVEGSGGPTDTQYF
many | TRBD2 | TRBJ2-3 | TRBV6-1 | TGTGCCAGCAGTACCACGGCTAGCGGGGGGAGGGATACGCAGTATTTT | CASSTTASGGRDTQYF
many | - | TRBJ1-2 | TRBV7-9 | TGTGCCAGCAGCTTAGTCGGCCCACGATACTATGGCTACACCTTC | CASSLVGPRYYGYTF
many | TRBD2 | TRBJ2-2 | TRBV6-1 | TGTGCCAGCAGTCGAAGGACTAGCGGGGCGAACACCGGGGAGCTGTTTTTT | CASSRRTSGANTGELFF
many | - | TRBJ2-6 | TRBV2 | TGTGCCAGCAGTGAAGCTAGAAAAGCCTCTGGGGCCAACGTCCTGACTTTC | CASSEARKASGANVLTF
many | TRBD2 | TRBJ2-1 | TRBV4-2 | TGTGCCAGCAGCCAACACAGCGGGGGGAGCTCCTACAATGAGCAGTTCTTC | CASSQHSGGSSYNEQFF
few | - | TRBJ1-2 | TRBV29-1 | TGCAGCGTTGAAGGGGAGCAGGGTAATAACTATGGCTACACCTTC | CSVEGEQGNNYGYTF
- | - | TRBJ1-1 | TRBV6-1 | TGTGCCAGCAGTGAATTTGCACAGAACACTGAAGCTTTCTTT | CASSEFAQNTEAFF
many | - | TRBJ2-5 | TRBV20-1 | TGCAGTGCTTCGGACAGACACCAAGAGACCCAGTACTTC | CSASDRHQETQYF
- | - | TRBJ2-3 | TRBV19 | TGTGCCTCTGCGGAGGGAGCAGATACGCAGTATTTT | CASAEGADTQYF
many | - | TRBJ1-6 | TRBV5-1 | TGCGCCAGCAGCTTGGAAGGAGGAAGGCGCTCACCCCTCCACTTT | CASSLEGGRRSPLHF
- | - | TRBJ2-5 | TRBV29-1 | TGCAGCGTTGACAGGGGGGATGGGGAGACCCAGTACTTC | CSVDRGDGETQYF
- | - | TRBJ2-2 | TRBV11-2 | TGTGCCAGCAGGAAAAGGACATCGGGGGAGCTGTTTTTT | CASRKRTSGELFF
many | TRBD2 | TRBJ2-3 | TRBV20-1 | TGCAGTGCTGGAGCGTTAAGCGGGGGAGACACAGATACGCAGTATTTT | CSAGALSGGDTDTQYF